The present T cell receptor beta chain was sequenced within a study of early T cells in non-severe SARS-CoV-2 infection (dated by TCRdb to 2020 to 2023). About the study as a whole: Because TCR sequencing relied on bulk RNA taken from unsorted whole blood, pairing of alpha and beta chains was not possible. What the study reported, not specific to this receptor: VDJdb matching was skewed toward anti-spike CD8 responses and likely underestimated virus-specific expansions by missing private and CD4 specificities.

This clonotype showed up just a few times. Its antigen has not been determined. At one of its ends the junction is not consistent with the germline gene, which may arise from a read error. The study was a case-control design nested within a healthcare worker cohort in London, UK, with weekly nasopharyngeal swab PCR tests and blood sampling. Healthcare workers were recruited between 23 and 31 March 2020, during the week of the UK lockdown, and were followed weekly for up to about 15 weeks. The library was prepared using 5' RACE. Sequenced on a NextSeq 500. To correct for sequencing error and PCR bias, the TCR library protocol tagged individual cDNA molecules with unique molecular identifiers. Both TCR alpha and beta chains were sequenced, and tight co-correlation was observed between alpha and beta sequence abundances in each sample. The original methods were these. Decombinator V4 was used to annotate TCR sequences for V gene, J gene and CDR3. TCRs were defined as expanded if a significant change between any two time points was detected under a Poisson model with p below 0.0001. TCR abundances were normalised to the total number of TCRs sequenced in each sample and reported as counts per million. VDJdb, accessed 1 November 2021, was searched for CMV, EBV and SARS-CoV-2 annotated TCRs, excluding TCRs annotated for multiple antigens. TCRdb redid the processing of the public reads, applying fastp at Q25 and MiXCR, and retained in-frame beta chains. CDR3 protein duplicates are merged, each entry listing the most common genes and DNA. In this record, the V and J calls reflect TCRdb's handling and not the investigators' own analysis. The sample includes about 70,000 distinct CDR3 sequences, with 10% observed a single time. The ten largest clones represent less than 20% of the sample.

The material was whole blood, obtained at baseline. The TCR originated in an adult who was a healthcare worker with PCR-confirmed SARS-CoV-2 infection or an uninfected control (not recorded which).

The nucleotides are TGTGCCAGCTTCCTCCGAAGTAATTCACCCCTCCATTTT. Its product reads: CASFLRSNSPLHF. This sequence uses TRBV2 and TRBJ1-6; no D segment can be confidently identified. Reading from cysteine to phenylalanine, the CDR3 counts 13 amino acids. Only the CDR3 part of the read is kept: 39 bases, read in frame from the first base. For CDR1 and CDR2, the germline V gene lists SNHLY and FYNNEI.